This T cell receptor (beta chain) was sequenced during a study of CD8 T cells in ankylosing spondylitis. V lost 8 bases, J lost 1 base, and 13 bases lay in between. There are 13 residues in the CDR3. Germline V gene data show CDR1 as SQVTM and CDR2 as ANQGSEA. One entry per CDR3 protein, called by TCRdb with MiXCR from the 5' RACE reads. Seen here are fewer than 550,000 distinct CDR3 sequences, about 5% observed once, and the top ten hold roughly 3.3%. Study conclusions and caveats: Disease-linked clones bore a CD8+ phenotype and were relatively rare in peripheral blood. Disease-linked clones reportedly showed significant enrichment in matched ankylosing spondylitis synovial fluid. One TCR beta motif, made up of about 8 highly homologous variants, appeared characteristic of ankylosing spondylitis blood.

The table lists this clonotype with many counts. Its cognate antigen is unknown. The V and J genes are TRBV29-1 and TRBJ2-3; TRBD1 is a possible D gene (5 bases). The TCR comes from a male donor with ankylosing spondylitis. Material: blood, either unsorted or a sorted T cell fraction (not recorded which). CDR3 loop: CSLGQRGTDTQYF. For the CDR3, the DNA is TGCAGCCTGGGGCAGCGAGGCACAGATACGCAGTATTTT.